The 28 T cell receptor beta chains listed next were all sequenced from one sample in a study of CD8+ T cells in alopecia areata. The treatment: oral pan-JAK inhibitor, 5-10 mg twice daily. Investigators isolated RNA and reverse transcribed it into cDNA to act as the sequencing template. The table came from immunoSEQ multiplex PCR; TCRdb's copy has only in-frame clones and leaves some out. The top ten hold 1.3% of the sample, which has some 190,000 clones, less than 70% seen once. The sequencing used CD4+ T cells sorted from blood, collected between weeks 47 and 50, from a patient treated with tofacitinib. These receptor sequences come from a human donor with alopecia areata.

This clone occurred a few times. The chain recombines TRBV10-3 with TRBJ1-4; D not certain. The CDR3 runs to 11 residues. The germline V gene has CDR1 ENHRY and CDR2 SYGVKD. V gave up 3 bases and J gave up 11 bases, with 7 bases separating them. CDR3 sequence reads: CAISDGSKLFF. In DNA form, the CDR3 reads TGTGCCATCAGTGACGGCTCTAAACTGTTTTTT.

The chain couples TRBV6-1 to TRBJ1-1; D is perhaps TRBD1 (6 bases). V was clipped by 8 bases and J by 1 base, with 11 bases between them. Germline V gene lookup returns CDR1 MNHNS and CDR2 SASEGT. This CDR3 contains 13 residues. For the CDR3, the DNA is TGTGCCAGCGGAAGGGGGACGAACACTGAAGCTTTCTTT. As protein: CASGRGTNTEAFF.

Concerning this clone itself: This same CDR3 is encoded by further DNA sequences in the sample. The chain combines TRBV27 with TRBJ1-1, with D hard to call. The germline CDR1 and CDR2 sequences are MNHEY and SMNVEV (reference sequence). V dropped 8 bases and J dropped 5 bases, with 15 bases sitting between them. CDR3 length equals 13 residues. Here the CDR3 reads CASRRWGGTEAFF. The CDR3 region has the DNA TGTGCCAGCCGAAGGTGGGGAGGTACTGAAGCTTTCTTT.

The chain links TRBV29-1 to TRBJ2-7; perhaps D is TRBD1 or TRBD2 (6 bases each). This CDR3 comprises 14 residues. V was pared by 6 bases and J by 2 bases, with 17 bases between. CDR1 SQVTM and CDR2 ANQGSEA come from the germline V gene. The CDR3 DNA reads as TGCAGCGTGATATTGTGGGGGGCCGCCTACGAGCAGTACTTC. It translates to CSVILWGAAYEQYF.

This clone was seen a few times. V usage is TRBV29-1 and J usage is TRBJ1-2, with no clear D. The V end was cut by 0 bases, the J end by 4 bases, with 3 bases between. Germline CDR1 and CDR2: SQVTM and ANQGSEA. The CDR3 consists of 11 residues. The CDR3 DNA reads TGCAGCGTTGAAGACTTCTATGGCTACACCTTC. Its protein is CSVEDFYGYTF.

The chain employs TRBV5-6 and TRBJ2-1; D gene uncertain. The CDR3 covers 11 residues. Germline-derived CDR1 and CDR2 are SGHDT and YYEEEE. V gave up 1 base and J gave up 7 bases, with 3 bases separating them. The CDR3 region is CASSLMNEQFF. The CDR3 DNA reads TGTGCCAGCAGCTTGATGAATGAGCAGTTCTTC.

The chain has TRBV30 and TRBJ1-5, with 12 bases matching TRBD1. The CDR3 consists of 18 residues. The germline V gene encodes CDR1 GTSNPN and CDR2 SVGIG (reference sequence). J was trimmed by 2 bases and V by 3 bases; bases with no gene match: 11. For the CDR3, the DNA is TGTGCCTGGAGCGCCGGGACAGGGGGCCTTAGGGGCAATCAGCCCCAGCATTTT. This encodes CAWSAGTGGLRGNQPQHF.

This CDR3 is CASSGGRAGYTF. DNA of the CDR3: TGTGCCAGCAGTGGGGGTAGGGCTGGCTACACCTTC. The V gene is TRBV27, the J gene TRBJ1-2; D possibly corresponds to TRBD1 (5 bases). Germline loops: CDR1 MNHEY, CDR2 SMNVEV (reference sequence). Trimming left V 5 bases short and J 7 bases short, with 11 bases between. The CDR3 covers 12 residues.

This clone was seen just once. J is TRBJ1-5 and V is TRBV7-8, with 8 bases fitting TRBD1. The trim removed 5 bases at V and 3 bases at J, leaving 3 bases unmatched. The CDR3 extends over 14 amino acids. The germline V gene encodes CDR1 SGHVS and CDR2 FQNEAQ. The CDR3 here is CASSATGVNQPQHF. CDR3 in DNA: TGTGCCAGCAGCGCGACAGGGGTCAATCAGCCCCAGCATTTT.

The V and J genes are TRBV29-1 and TRBJ1-1; D might be TRBD1 (6 bases). Germline CDR1 and CDR2: SQVTM and ANQGSEA. The CDR3 length is 12 residues. V was pared by 3 bases and J by 9 bases, with 14 bases between. CDR3 sequence reads: CSVEGASRQAFF. The CDR3, as DNA: TGCAGCGTTGAGGGGGCTTCAAGACAAGCTTTCTTT.

This clone appeared a few times. The chain couples TRBV25-1 to TRBJ1-4; TRBD1 might be the D (5 bases). This CDR3 region has 16 residues. The germline V gene has CDR1 MGHDK and CDR2 SYGVNS. The germline V and J ends were trimmed by 3 bases and 8 bases, with 19 bases remaining between them. The DNA for the CDR3 is TGTGCCAGCAGTGACCCCTACAAGGGGCGAGGCGAAAAACTGTTTTTT. It encodes CASSDPYKGRGEKLFF.

The sample holds a few counts of this clone. The chain employs TRBV10-3 and TRBJ2-5; D possibly corresponds to TRBD2 (6 bases). Looked up from germline, CDR1 is ENHRY and CDR2 is SYGVKD. There are 13 residues in the CDR3. V was cut by 4 bases and J by 4 bases, with 10 bases left in between. CDR3 protein: CAISGDSPETQYF. The DNA of the CDR3 is TGTGCCATCAGTGGGGACTCCCCAGAGACCCAGTACTTC.

The rearrangement joins TRBV27 to TRBJ1-5; D is possibly TRBD1 (6 bases). Trimming cost V 5 bases and J 1 base, with 9 bases left between them. Germline V lookup: CDR1 MNHEY, CDR2 SMNVEV (reference sequence). The length of the CDR3 is 14 residues. CDR3 coding DNA: TGTGCCAGCAGTCCAGGGGACAGCAATCAGCCCCAGCATTTT. As protein: CASSPGDSNQPQHF.

The V and J genes are TRBV29-1 and TRBJ1-2; no definite D call. This CDR3 is built from 12 residues. The germline CDR1 and CDR2 sequences are SQVTM and ANQGSEA. V dropped 3 bases and J dropped 2 bases, with 7 bases sitting between them. CDR3 residues: CSVELINYGYTF. The DNA for the CDR3 is TGCAGCGTTGAGCTGATAAACTATGGCTACACCTTC.

The chain couples TRBV29-1 to TRBJ1-1, with D tentatively TRBD1 (5 bases). CDR1 is SQVTM and CDR2 is ANQGSEA in the germline V gene. The CDR3 extends over 14 amino acids. V gave up 8 bases and J gave up 5 bases, with 21 bases separating them. This CDR3 reads CSTRDLGGKTEAFF. The CDR3 nucleotides read TGCAGCACACGAGATTTGGGGGGGAAGACTGAAGCTTTCTTT. The complete variable domain, with remaining parts taken from reference TRBV29-1 and TRBJ1-1, reads SAVISQKPSRDICQRGTSLTIQCQVDSQVTMMFWYRQQPGQSLTLIATANQGSEATYESGFVIDKFPISRPNLTFSTLTVSNMSPEDSSIYLCSTRDLGGKTEAFFGQGTRLTVV.

This clone was seen just once. The chain couples TRBV5-6 to TRBJ1-1; the match to TRBD1 covers 7 bases. The V and J ends lost 0 bases and 8 bases, in that order; junction bases with no gene match: 4. Germline-derived CDR1 and CDR2 are SGHDT and YYEEEE. The CDR3 extends over 13 amino acids. The CDR3 DNA reads TGTGCCAGCAGCTTGGCCGGGGACAGAGAAGCTTTCTTT. Protein: CASSLAGDREAFF.

This clone has a handful of counts. The genes are TRBV15 and TRBJ2-5, with 7 positions matching TRBD2. The CDR3 has 16 residues. The germline V gene has CDR1 LNHNV and CDR2 YYDKDF (reference sequence). V was clipped by 1 base and J by 5 bases; unmatched bases: 10. This CDR3 is CATSRVWEGPRETQYF. CDR3 DNA sequence: TGTGCCACCAGCAGAGTATGGGAGGGGCCGAGGGAGACCCAGTACTTC.

This chain links TRBV10-3 with TRBJ2-3; D assignment may be TRBD1 or TRBD2 (6 bases each). V lost 0 bases to trimming and J lost 2 bases, with 15 bases between them. Germline CDR1 is ENHRY and CDR2 is SYGVKD. This CDR3 region has 17 residues. This CDR3 is CAISESTSRGATDTQYF. The CDR3 DNA sequence: TGTGCCATCAGTGAGTCGACCTCTAGGGGGGCCACAGATACGCAGTATTTT.

The chain combines TRBV29-1 with TRBJ2-7; TRBD1 agrees at 10 bases. V shed 4 bases, J shed 6 bases, and the junction held 6 bases outside the gene matches. Germline V gene sequence: CDR1 SQVTM, CDR2 ANQGSEA. CDR3 length: 13 amino acids. CDR3 sequence: CSVAGQGFGEQYF. The CDR3 DNA follows: TGCAGCGTTGCGGGACAGGGGTTTGGCGAGCAGTACTTC.

V is TRBV30 and J is TRBJ1-2; D gene ambiguous. With 8 bases removed from V and 4 bases from J, the gap between germline ends came to 14 bases. This CDR3 is built from 12 residues. Germline loops: CDR1 GTSNPN, CDR2 SVGIG (reference sequence). The CDR3 nucleotides read TGTGCCCTAGCCGGGAGCCTCTATGGCTACACCTTC. It is translated as CALAGSLYGYTF. Full variable domain (remainder filled in from reference TRBV30 and TRBJ1-2): SQTIHQWPATLVQPVGSPLSLECTVEGTSNPNLYWYRQAAGRGLQLLFYSVGIGQISSEVPQNLSASRPQDRQFILSSKKLLLSDSGFYLCALAGSLYGYTFGSGTRLTVV.

The V call is TRBV29-1, the J call TRBJ1-2; D not resolved. CDR3 length equals 12 residues. The V end lost 6 bases, the J end lost 6 bases, and 14 bases lay between the germline ends. Germline V gene sequence: CDR1 SQVTM, CDR2 ANQGSEA. The CDR3 region is CSVRWRSDGYTF. The CDR3 bases are TGCAGCGTCCGATGGCGGTCTGATGGCTACACCTTC. Variable domain in full (rest from reference TRBV29-1 and TRBJ1-2): SAVISQKPSRDICQRGTSLTIQCQVDSQVTMMFWYRQQPGQSLTLIATANQGSEATYESGFVIDKFPISRPNLTFSTLTVSNMSPEDSSIYLCSVRWRSDGYTFGSGTRLTVV.

As for this clone: This sample also contains other DNA sequences that code for the same CDR3. The genes are TRBV5-1 and TRBJ2-3, with D uncertain. In germline, CDR1 is SGHRS, CDR2 YFSETQ. The ends were cut back, 0 bases at V and 4 bases at J, with 9 bases in the middle. The CDR3 sequence is 14 residues long. Written as DNA, the CDR3 is TGCGCCAGCAGCTTGGGTGGTGTGGCAGATACGCAGTATTTT. Translating it yields CASSLGGVADTQYF.

The chain links TRBV29-1 to TRBJ1-1; D might be TRBD1 (5 bases). V was trimmed by 1 base and J by 1 base, leaving 10 bases between them. The CDR3 is made up of 14 amino acids. Germline assignment: CDR1 SQVTM and CDR2 ANQGSEA. CDR3 DNA sequence: TGCAGCGTTGAAGGCAGGGCTAGGAACACTGAAGCTTTCTTT. Amino acid sequence: CSVEGRARNTEAFF.

The chain carries TRBV4-3 and TRBJ2-1; perhaps TRBD2 as D (5 bases). The CDR3 has 13 amino acids. Trimming removed 2 bases at V and 7 bases at J, with 9 bases between. The V gene's germline CDR1 is LGHNA and CDR2 YSLEER. The CDR3 bases are TGCGCCAGCAGCCAACCTACTAGGAATGAGCAGTTCTTC. It is translated as CASSQPTRNEQFF.

This sequence joins TRBV4-3 and TRBJ2-1; D is possibly TRBD1 or TRBD2 (7 bases each). In germline, CDR1 is LGHNA, CDR2 YSLEER. The CDR3 covers 17 residues. V lost 0 bases to trimming and J lost 8 bases, with 20 bases between them. CDR3 region: CASSQDGRGPRGDEQFF. CDR3 coding DNA: TGCGCCAGCAGCCAAGATGGGAGGGGGCCCAGGGGCGATGAGCAGTTCTTC.

This CDR3 is CASSRTGITDTQYF. The CDR3 nucleotides are TGCGCCAGCAGCCGGACAGGGATCACAGATACGCAGTATTTT. The rearrangement joins TRBV5-1 to TRBJ2-3, with TRBD1 matching 8 bases. The CDR3 runs to 14 residues. Trimming cost V 4 bases and J 2 bases; bases outside gene matches: 3. Germline CDR1 SGHRS, CDR2 YFSETQ.

This clone was counted between two and nine times. The chain joins TRBV23-1 to TRBJ1-6; D is undetermined. TRBV23-1 is known as an ORF, though its function is uncertain. This CDR3 contains 12 residues. V was trimmed by 8 bases and J by 9 bases, leaving 11 bases between them. CDR3 bases: TGCGCCAGCTGCCGTGAGAGTTCACCCCTCCACTTT. Protein sequence: CASCRESSPLHF.

This chain links TRBV7-2 with TRBJ2-1, with 7 bases lining up with TRBD1. CDR1 SGHTA and CDR2 FQGNSA come from the germline V gene. The CDR3 has 16 amino acids. V shed 2 bases, J shed 0 bases, and the junction held 4 bases outside the gene matches. The CDR3 region has the DNA TGTGCCAGCAGCTTACTCAGGGGGAGCTCCTACAATGAGCAGTTCTTC. Translated: CASSLLRGSSYNEQFF.